This TCR beta chain was obtained from a study of blood T cells in healthy people across ages. V trimming: 1 base; J trimming: 1 base; junction bases outside the gene matches: 3. The CDR3 has 15 residues. Per germline, CDR1 SGHRS and CDR2 YFSETQ. A second roughly 7 to 11 cycle PCR used barcoded and J-beta primers. TCRdb re-derived calls from the 5' RACE reads in MiXCR, one entry per CDR3 protein. The sample lists 750,000 to 950,000 distinct CDR3 sequences; almost 30% were seen once. This sample also appeared in a second study, on T cells of mothers and their children.

This TCR derives from a woman aged 40 to 50 in good health. The chain couples TRBV5-1 to TRBJ2-5, with 8 bases lining up with TRBD1. Sample: blood. Written as DNA, the CDR3 is TGCGCCAGCAGCTTGAACGGACAGGGCCAAGAGACCCAGTACTTC. Amino acid sequence: CASSLNGQGQETQYF.